This T cell receptor (beta chain) was identified in a study of blood T cell repertoires in COVID-19. As for the study in general: Samples came from the United States, Italy and Spain, spanning acute and convalescent COVID-19. Sources were T cells, B-cell-depleted T cells, or PBMCs; the material itself was cDNA or gDNA.

In the original workflow: Reference gene primer amplification gave nucleated cell count estimates. Libraries were prepared by immunoSEQ multiplex PCR; TCRdb keeps only in-frame clonotypes and omits some of them. V, J and clone size reflect that table, while D and trimming were determined from the DNA. In the table there are about 72,000 clones, about 81% of which are singletons. CDR3 length: 13 residues. V was clipped by 3 bases and J by 4 bases, with 9 bases between them. Germline-derived CDR1 and CDR2 are LNHDA and SQIVND (reference sequence). This sequence joins TRBV19 and TRBJ1-2; no clear D gene. Sequences were obtained from peripheral blood. This clonotype originated in a human donor in a cohort sampled during active COVID-19. This chain's CDR3 is CASSMMSGYGYTF. The CDR3 region has the DNA TGTGCCAGTAGTATGATGAGTGGCTATGGCTACACCTTC.